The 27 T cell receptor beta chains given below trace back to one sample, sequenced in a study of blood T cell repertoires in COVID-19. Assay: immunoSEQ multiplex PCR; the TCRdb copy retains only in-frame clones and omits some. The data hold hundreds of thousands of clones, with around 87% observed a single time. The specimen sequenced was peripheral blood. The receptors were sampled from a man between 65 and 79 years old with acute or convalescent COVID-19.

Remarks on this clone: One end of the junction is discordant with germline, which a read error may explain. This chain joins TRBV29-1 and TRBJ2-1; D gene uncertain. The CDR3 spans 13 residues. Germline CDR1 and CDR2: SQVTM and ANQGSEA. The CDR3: CSLTALQSNDQFF. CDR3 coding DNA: TGCAGCCTCACAGCCCTTCAAAGCAATGATCAGTTCTTC.

CDR3 bases: TGTGCCACCAGCCCTACTTCCAACTATGGCTACACCTTC. Translated: CATSPTSNYGYTF. V and J are TRBV24-1 and TRBJ1-2, with D hard to call. The CDR3 loop spans 13 amino acids. Germline values: CDR1 KGHDR, CDR2 SFDVKD. Deletions cut 7 bases from V and 2 bases from J, with 10 bases between.

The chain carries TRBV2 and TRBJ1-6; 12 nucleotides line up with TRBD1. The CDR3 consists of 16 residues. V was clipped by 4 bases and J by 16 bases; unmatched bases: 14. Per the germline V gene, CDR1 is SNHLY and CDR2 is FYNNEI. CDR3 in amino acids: CASSAPPGQGAYLLHF. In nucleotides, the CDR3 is TGTGCCAGCAGTGCACCTCCGGGACAGGGGGCCTATTTGCTCCACTTT.

This CDR3 is CASSQGQFGTDTQYF. The CDR3 DNA follows: TGCGCCAGCAGCCAAGGACAGTTTGGAACAGATACGCAGTATTTT. The V and J genes are TRBV4-1 and TRBJ2-3, with D perhaps TRBD1 (5 bases). Looked up from germline, CDR1 is MGHRA and CDR2 is YSYEKL. The CDR3 length is 15 residues. Trimming took 1 base from V and 3 from J, leaving 11 bases between them.

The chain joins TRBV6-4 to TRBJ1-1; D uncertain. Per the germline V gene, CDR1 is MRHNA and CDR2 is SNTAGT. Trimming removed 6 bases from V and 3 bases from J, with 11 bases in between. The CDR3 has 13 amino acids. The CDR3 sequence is CASRRGLDTEAFF. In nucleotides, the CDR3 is TGTGCCAGCAGGCGAGGGCTTGACACTGAAGCTTTCTTT.

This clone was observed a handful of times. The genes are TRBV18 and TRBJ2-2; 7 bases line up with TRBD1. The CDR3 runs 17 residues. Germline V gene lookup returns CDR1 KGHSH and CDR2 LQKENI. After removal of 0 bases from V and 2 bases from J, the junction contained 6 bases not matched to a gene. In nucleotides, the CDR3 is TGTGCCAGCTCACCACCGGGACAGACTTTAAACACCGGGGAGCTGTTTTTT. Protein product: CASSPPGQTLNTGELFF.

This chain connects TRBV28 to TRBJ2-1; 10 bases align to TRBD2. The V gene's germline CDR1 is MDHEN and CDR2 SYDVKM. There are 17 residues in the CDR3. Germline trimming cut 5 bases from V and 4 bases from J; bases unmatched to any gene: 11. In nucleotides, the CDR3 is TGTGCCAGCAGTACCCCGTCACTAGCGGGACCTTACAATGAGCAGTTCTTC. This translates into CASSTPSLAGPYNEQFF.

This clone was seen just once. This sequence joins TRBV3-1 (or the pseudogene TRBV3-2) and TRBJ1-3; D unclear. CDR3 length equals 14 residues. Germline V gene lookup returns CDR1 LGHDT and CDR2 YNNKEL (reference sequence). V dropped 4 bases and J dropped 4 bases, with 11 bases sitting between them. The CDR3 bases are TGTGCCAGCAGCCCCACCTGGCGGGGAAACACCATATATTTT. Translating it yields CASSPTWRGNTIYF.

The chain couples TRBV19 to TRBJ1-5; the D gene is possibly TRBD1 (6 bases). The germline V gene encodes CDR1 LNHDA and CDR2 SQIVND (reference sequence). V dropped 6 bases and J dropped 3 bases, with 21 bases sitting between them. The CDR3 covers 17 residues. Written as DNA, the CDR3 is TGTGCCAGTAGCGAGACAGGCCCACCGACTCTCAATCAGCCCCAGCATTTT. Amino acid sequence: CASSETGPPTLNQPQHF. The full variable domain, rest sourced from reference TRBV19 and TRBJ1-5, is DGGITQSPKYLFRKEGQNVTLSCEQNLNHDAMYWYRQDPGQGLRLIYYSQIVNDFQKGDIAEGYSVSREKKESFPLTVTSAQKNPTAFYLCASSETGPPTLNQPQHFGDGTRLSIL.

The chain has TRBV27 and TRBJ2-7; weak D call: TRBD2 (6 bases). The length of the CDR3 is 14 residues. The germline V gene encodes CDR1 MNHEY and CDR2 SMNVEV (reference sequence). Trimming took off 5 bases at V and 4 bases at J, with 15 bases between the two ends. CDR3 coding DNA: TGTGCCAGCAGTCCGGACTATGAGGGTTACGAGCAGTACTTC. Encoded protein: CASSPDYEGYEQYF.

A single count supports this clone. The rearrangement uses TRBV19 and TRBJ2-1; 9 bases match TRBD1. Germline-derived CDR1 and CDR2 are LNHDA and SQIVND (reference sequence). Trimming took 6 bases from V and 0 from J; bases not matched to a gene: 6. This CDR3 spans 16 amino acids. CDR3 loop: CASRLEGQGSYNEQFF. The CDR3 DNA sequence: TGTGCCAGTAGGCTCGAGGGACAGGGCTCCTACAATGAGCAGTTCTTC.

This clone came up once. CDR3 in amino acids: CASSYSRGGNTIYF. For the CDR3, the DNA is TGTGCCAGCAGTTACTCCCGAGGTGGAAACACCATATATTTT. V and J are TRBV6-2 or TRBV6-3 and TRBJ1-3; the D is unclear. V was trimmed by 0 bases and J by 3 bases, leaving 6 bases between them. Germline CDR1 reads MNHEY; CDR2 reads SVGEGT. The CDR3 is 14 amino acids.

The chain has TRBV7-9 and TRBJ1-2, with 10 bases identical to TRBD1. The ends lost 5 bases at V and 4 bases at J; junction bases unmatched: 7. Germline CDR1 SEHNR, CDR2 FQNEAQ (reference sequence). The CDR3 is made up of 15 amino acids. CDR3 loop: CASSPRTGGGYGYTF. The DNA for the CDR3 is TGTGCCAGCAGCCCTAGGACAGGGGGGGGCTATGGCTACACCTTC.

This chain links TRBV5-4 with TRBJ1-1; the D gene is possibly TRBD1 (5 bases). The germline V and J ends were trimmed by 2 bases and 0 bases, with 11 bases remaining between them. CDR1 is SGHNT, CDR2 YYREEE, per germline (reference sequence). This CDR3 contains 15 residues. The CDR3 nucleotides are TGTGCCAGCAGCTTTTCGACAGCTATGAACACTGAAGCTTTCTTT. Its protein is CASSFSTAMNTEAFF.

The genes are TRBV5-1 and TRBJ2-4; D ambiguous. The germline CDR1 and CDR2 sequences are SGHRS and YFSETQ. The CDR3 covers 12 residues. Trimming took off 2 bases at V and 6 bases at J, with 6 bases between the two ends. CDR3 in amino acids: CASSFDRNIQYF. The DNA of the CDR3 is TGCGCCAGCAGCTTTGATAGAAACATTCAGTACTTC.

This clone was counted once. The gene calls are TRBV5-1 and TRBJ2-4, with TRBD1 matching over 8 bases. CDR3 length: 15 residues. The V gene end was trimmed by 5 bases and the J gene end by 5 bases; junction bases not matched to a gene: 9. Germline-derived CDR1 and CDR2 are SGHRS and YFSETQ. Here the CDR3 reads CASSQQGAQENIQYF. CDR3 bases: TGCGCCAGCAGTCAGCAGGGGGCGCAGGAAAACATTCAGTACTTC.

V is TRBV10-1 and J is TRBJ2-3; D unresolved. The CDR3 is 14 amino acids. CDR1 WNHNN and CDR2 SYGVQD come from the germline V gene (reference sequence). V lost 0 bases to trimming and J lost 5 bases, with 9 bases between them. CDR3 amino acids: CASSESSLRDTQYF. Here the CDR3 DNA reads TGCGCCAGCAGTGAGTCGAGCCTGCGAGATACGCAGTATTTT.

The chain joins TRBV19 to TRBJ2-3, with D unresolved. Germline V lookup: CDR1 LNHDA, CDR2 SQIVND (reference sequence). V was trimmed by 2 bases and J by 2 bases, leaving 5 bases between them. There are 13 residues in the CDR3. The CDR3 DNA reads TGTGCCAGTAGTATACAGGTCACAGATACGCAGTATTTT. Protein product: CASSIQVTDTQYF.

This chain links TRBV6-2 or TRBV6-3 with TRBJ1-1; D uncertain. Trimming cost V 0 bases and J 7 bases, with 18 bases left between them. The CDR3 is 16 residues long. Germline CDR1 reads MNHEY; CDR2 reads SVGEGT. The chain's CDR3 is CASSYSREGRTFEAFF. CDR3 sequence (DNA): TGTGCCAGCAGTTACTCGCGTGAGGGAAGGACCTTTGAAGCTTTCTTT.

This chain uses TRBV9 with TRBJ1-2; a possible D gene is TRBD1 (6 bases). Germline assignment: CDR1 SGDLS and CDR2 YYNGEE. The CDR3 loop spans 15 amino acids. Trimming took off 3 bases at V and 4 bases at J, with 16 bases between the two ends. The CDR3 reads CASSASPGESYGYTF. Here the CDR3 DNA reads TGTGCCAGCAGCGCCTCCCCAGGGGAATCCTATGGCTACACCTTC.

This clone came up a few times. The CDR3 spells CATSDPDRDSMGYTF. The CDR3 DNA follows: TGTGCCACCAGTGATCCGGACAGGGATTCTATGGGCTACACCTTC. V is TRBV24-1 and J is TRBJ1-2, with TRBD1 matching over 8 bases. This CDR3 comprises 15 residues. Per the germline V gene, CDR1 is KGHDR and CDR2 is SFDVKD. The trim removed 3 bases at V and 8 bases at J, leaving 10 bases unmatched.

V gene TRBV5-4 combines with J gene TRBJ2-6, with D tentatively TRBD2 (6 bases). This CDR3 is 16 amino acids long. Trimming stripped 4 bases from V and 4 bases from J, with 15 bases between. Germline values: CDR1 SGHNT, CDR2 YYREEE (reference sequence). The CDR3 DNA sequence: TGTGCCAGCAGCGTACCCCTAGCGCCCGGGGCCAACGTCCTGACTTTC. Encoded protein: CASSVPLAPGANVLTF.

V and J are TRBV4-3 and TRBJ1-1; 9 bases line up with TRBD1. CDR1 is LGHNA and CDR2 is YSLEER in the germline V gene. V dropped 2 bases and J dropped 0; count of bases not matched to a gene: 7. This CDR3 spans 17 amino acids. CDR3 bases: TGCGCCAGCAGCCAATGGACAGGGGTAGATATGAACACTGAAGCTTTCTTT. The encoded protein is CASSQWTGVDMNTEAFF.

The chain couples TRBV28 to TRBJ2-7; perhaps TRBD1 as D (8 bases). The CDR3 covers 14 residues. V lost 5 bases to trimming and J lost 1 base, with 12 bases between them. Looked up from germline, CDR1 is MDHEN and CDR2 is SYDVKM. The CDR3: CASSTGGGSYEQYF. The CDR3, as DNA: TGTGCCAGCAGTACAGGGGGAGGGTCCTACGAGCAGTACTTC.

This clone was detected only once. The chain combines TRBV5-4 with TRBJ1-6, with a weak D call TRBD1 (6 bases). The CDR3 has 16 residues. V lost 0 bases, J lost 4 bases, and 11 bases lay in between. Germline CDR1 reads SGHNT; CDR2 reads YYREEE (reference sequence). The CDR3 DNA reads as TGTGCCAGCAGCTTGGACAGGGCCACATATAATTCACCCCTCCACTTT. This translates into CASSLDRATYNSPLHF.

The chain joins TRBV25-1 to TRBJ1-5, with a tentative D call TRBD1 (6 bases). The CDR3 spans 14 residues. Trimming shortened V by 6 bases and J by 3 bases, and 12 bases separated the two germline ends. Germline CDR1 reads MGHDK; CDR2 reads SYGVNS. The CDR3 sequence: CASSETGFNQPQHF. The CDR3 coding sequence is TGTGCCAGCAGCGAAACAGGGTTCAATCAGCCCCAGCATTTT.

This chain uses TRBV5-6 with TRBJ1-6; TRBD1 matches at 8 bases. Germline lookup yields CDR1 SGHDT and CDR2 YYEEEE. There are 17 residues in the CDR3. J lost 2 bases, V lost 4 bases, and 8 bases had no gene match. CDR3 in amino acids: CASSHRQGRAYNSPLHF. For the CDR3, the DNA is TGTGCCAGCAGCCACCGACAGGGGAGGGCCTATAATTCACCCCTCCACTTT. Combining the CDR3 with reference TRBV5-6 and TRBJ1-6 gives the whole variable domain DAGVTQSPTHLIKTRGQQVTLRCSPKSGHDTVSWYQQALGQGPQFIFQYYEEEERQRGNFPDRFSGHQFPNYSSELNVNALLLGDSALYLCASSHRQGRAYNSPLHFGNGTRLTVT.